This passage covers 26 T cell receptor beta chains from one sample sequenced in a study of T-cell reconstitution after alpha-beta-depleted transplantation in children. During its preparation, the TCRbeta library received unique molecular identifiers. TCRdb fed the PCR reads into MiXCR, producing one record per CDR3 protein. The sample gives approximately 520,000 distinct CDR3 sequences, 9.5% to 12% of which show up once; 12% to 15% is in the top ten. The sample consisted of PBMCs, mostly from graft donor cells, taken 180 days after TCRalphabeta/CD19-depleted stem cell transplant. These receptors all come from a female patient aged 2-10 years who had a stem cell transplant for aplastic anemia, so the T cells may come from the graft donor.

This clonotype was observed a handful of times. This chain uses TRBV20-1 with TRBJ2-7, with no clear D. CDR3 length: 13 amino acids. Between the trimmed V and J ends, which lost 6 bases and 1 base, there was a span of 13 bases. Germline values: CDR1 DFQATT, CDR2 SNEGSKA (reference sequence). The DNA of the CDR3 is TGCAGTGCCAGGCACAGCTCTTCCTACGAGCAGTACTTC. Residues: CSARHSSSYEQYF.

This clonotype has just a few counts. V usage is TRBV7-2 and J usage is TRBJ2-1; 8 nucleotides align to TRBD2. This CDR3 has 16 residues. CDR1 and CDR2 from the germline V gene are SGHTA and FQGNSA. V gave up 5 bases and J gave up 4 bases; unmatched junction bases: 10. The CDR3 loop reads CASSVAGTRRYNEQFF. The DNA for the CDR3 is TGTGCCAGCAGCGTCGCCGGGACTAGAAGATACAATGAGCAGTTCTTC. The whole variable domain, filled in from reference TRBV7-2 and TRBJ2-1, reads GAGVSQSPSNKVTEKGKDVELRCDPISGHTALYWYRQSLGQGLEFLIYFQGNSAPDKSGLPSDRFSAERTGGSVSTLTIQRTQQEDSAVYLCASSVAGTRRYNEQFFGPGTRLTVL.

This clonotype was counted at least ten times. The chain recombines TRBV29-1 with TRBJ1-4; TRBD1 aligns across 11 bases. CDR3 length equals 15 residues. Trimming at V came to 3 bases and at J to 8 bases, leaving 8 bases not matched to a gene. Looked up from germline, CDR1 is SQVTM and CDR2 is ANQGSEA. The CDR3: CSVDSGTGGEEKLFF. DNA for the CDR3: TGCAGCGTTGATTCGGGGACAGGGGGTGAGGAAAAACTGTTTTTT. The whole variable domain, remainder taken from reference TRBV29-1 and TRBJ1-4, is SAVISQKPSRDICQRGTSLTIQCQVDSQVTMMFWYRQQPGQSLTLIATANQGSEATYESGFVIDKFPISRPNLTFSTLTVSNMSPEDSSIYLCSVDSGTGGEEKLFFGSGTQLSVL.

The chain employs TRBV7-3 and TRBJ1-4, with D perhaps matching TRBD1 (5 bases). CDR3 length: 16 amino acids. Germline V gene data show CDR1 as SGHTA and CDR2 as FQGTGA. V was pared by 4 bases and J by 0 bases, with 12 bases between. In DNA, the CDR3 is TGTGCCAGCAGCTCCCGAGCAGGGTCAACTAATGAAAAACTGTTTTTT. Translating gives CASSSRAGSTNEKLFF.

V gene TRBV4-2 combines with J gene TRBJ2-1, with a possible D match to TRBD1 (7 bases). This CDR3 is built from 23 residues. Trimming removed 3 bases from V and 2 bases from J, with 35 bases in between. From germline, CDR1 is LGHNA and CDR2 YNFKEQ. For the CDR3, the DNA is TGTGCCAGCAGCCAGAGGGCAGGGGGGCCCGGGTTTTCCAGCCTCCGCCCCTACAATGAGCAGTTCTTC. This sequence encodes CASSQRAGGPGFSSLRPYNEQFF.

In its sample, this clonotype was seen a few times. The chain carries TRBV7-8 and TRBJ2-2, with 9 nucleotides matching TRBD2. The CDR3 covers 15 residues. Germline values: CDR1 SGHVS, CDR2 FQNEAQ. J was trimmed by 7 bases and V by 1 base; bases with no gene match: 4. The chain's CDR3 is CASSLGSGSGGELFF. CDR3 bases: TGTGCCAGCAGCTTAGGTAGCGGGAGCGGCGGGGAGCTGTTTTTT.

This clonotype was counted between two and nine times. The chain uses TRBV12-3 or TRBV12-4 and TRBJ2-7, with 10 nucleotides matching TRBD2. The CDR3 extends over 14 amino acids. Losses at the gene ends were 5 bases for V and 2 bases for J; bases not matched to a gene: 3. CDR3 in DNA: TGTGCCAGCAGTCAGCGGGAGGGAGCCTACGAGCAGTACTTC. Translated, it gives CASSQREGAYEQYF.

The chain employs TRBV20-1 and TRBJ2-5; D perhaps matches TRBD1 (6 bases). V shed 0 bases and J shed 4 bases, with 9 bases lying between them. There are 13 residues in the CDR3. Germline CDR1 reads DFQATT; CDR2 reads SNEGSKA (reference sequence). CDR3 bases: TGCAGTGCTAGAGAGGGGGCAGGAGAGACCCAGTACTTC. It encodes CSAREGAGETQYF.

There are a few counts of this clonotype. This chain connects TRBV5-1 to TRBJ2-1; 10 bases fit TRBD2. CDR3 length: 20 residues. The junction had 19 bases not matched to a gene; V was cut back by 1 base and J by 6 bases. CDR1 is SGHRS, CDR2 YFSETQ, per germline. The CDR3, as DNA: TGCGCCAGCAGCTTGACAGGAAACCGTGGTACTAGCGGGGTGCTCAATGAGCAGTTCTTC. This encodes CASSLTGNRGTSGVLNEQFF.

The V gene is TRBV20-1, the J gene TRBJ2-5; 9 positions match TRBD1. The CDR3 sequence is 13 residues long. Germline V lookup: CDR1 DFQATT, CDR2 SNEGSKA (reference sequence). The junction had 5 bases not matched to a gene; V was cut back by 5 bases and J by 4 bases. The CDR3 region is CSAYYRGPETQYF. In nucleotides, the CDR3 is TGCAGTGCTTACTACAGGGGGCCAGAGACCCAGTACTTC.

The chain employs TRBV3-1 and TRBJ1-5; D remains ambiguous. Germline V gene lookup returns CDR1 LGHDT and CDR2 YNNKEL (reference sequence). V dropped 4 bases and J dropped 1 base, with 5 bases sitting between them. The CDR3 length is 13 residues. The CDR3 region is CASSPASNQPQHF. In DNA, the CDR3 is TGTGCCAGCAGCCCGGCCAGCAATCAGCCCCAGCATTTT.

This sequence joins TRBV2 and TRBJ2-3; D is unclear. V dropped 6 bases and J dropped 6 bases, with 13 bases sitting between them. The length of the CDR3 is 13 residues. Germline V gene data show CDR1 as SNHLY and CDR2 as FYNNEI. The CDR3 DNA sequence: TGTGCCAGCAGGGCTCTAGGAAGCGATACGCAGTATTTT. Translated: CASRALGSDTQYF.

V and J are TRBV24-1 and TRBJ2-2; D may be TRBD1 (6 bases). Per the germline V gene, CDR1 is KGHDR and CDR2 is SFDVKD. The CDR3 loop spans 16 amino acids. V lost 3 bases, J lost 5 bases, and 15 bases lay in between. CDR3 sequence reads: CATSDRTVVGTGELFF. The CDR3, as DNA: TGTGCCACCAGTGATCGGACAGTTGTAGGGACCGGGGAGCTGTTTTTT.

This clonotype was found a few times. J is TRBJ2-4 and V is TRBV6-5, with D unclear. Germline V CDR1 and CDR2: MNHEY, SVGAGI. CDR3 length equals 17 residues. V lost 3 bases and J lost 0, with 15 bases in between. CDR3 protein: CASSYLTSDLAKNIQYF. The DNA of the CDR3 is TGTGCCAGCAGTTATTTGACGTCAGACTTAGCCAAAAACATTCAGTACTTC.

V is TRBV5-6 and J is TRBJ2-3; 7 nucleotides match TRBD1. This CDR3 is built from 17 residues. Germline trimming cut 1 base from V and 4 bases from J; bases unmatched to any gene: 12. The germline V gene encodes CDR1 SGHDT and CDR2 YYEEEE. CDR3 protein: CASSLYMDRRGADTQYF. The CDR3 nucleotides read TGTGCCAGCAGCTTGTACATGGACAGGAGAGGGGCAGATACGCAGTATTTT.

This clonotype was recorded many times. The CDR3 region is CSVDRGLTGELFF. The CDR3 DNA is TGCAGCGTGGACAGGGGGCTCACCGGGGAGCTGTTTTTT. The chain couples TRBV29-1 to TRBJ2-2; the match to TRBD1 covers 11 bases. CDR1 SQVTM and CDR2 ANQGSEA come from the germline V gene. Trimming at V came to 6 bases and at J to 4 bases, leaving 1 base not matched to a gene. The CDR3 runs to 13 residues.

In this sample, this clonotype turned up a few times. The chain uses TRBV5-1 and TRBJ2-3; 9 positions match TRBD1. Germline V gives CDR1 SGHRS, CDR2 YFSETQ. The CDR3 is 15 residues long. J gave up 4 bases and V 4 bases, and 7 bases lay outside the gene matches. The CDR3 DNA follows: TGCGCCAGCAGCGGGAGGACAGGGGAGGCAGATACGCAGTATTTT. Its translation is CASSGRTGEADTQYF.

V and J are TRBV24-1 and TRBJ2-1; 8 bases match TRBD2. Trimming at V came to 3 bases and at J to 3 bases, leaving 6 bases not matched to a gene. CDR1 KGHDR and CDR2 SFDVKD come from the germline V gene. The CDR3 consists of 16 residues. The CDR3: CATSDVAGPVYNEQFF. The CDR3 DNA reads TGTGCCACCAGTGATGTAGCGGGACCCGTCTACAATGAGCAGTTCTTC.

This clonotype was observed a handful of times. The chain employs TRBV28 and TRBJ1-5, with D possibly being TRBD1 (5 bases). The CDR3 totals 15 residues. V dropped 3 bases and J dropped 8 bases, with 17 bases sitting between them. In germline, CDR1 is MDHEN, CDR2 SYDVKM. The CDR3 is CASSLGSRVGEPQHF. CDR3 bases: TGTGCCAGCAGTTTGGGTAGTAGGGTGGGGGAGCCCCAGCATTTT.

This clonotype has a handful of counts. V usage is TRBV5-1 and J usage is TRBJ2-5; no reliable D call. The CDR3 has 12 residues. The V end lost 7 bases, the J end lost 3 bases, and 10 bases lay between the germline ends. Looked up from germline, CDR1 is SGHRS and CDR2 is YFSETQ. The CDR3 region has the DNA TGCGCCAGCCGATCGGAAGAAGAGACCCAGTACTTC. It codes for CASRSEEETQYF.

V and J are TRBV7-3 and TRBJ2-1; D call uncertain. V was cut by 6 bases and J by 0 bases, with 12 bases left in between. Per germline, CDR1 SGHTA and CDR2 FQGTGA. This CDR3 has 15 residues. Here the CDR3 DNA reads TGTGCCAGCAGTCGAGACTGGAGCTCCTACAATGAGCAGTTCTTC. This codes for CASSRDWSSYNEQFF. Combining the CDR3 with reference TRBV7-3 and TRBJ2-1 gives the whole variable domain GAGVSQTPSNKVTEKGKYVELRCDPISGHTALYWYRQSLGQGPEFLIYFQGTGAADDSGLPNDRFFAVRPEGSVSTLKIQRTERGDSAVYLCASSRDWSSYNEQFFGPGTRLTVL.

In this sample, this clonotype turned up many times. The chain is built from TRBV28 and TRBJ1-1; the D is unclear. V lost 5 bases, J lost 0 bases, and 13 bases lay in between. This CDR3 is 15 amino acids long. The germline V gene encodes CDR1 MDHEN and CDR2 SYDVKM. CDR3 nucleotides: TGTGCCAGCAGTCCCCTCCCCGGGGTGAACACTGAAGCTTTCTTT. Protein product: CASSPLPGVNTEAFF.

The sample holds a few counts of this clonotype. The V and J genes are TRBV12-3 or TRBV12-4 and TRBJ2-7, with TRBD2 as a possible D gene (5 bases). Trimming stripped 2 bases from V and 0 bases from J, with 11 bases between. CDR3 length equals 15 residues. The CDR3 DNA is TGTGCCAGCAGTTTAATGGCGGGTTCCTCCTACGAGCAGTACTTC. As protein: CASSLMAGSSYEQYF.

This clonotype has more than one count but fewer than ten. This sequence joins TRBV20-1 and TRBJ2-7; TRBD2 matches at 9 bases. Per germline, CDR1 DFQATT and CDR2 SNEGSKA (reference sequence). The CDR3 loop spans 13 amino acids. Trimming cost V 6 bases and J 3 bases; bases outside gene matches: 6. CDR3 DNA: TGCAGTGCCCGGGGACTAGCTCACTACGAGCAGTACTTC. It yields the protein CSARGLAHYEQYF.

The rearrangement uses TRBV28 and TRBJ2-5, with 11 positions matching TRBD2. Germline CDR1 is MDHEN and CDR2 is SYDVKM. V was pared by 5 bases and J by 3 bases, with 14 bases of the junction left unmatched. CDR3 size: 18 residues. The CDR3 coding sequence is TGTGCCAGCAGTCTAGGACGATTACCGGGACTAGCGGAAGAGACCCAGTACTTC. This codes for CASSLGRLPGLAEETQYF.

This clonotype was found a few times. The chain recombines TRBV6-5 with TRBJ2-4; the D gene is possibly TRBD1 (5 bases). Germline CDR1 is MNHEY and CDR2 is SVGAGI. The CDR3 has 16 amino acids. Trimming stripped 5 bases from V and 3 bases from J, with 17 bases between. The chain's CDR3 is CASSNRKLGGKNIQYF. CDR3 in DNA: TGTGCCAGCAGTAACAGGAAGTTAGGTGGCAAAAACATTCAGTACTTC.